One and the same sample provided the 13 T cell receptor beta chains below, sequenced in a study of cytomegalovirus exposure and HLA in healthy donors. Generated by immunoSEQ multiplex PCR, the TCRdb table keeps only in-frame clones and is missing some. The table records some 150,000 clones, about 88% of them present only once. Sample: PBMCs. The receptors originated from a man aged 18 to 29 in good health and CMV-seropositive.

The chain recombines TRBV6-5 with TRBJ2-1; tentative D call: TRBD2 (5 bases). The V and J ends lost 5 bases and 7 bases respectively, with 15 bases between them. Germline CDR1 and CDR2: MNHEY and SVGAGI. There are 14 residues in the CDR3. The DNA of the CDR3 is TGTGCCAGCAGTGATGCGAAGCGAGGGAATGAGCAGTTCTTC. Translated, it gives CASSDAKRGNEQFF.

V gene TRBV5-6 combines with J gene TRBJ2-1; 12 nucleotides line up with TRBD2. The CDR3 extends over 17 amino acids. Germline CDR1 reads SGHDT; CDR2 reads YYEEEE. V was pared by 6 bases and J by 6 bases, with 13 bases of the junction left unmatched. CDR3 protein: CASTYRATSGRFNEQFF. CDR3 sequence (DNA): TGTGCCAGCACCTATCGGGCCACTAGCGGGAGGTTCAATGAGCAGTTCTTC.

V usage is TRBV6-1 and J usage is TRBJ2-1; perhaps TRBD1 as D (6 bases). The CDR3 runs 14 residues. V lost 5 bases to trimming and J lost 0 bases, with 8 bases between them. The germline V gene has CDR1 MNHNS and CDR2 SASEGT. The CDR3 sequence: CASSWTDSYNEQFF. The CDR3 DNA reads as TGTGCCAGCAGTTGGACAGACTCCTACAATGAGCAGTTCTTC.

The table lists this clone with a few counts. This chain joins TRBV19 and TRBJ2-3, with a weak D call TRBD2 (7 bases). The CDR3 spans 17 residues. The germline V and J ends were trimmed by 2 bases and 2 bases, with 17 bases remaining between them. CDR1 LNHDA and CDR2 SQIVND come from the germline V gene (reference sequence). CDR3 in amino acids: CASSIWGGPLSTDTQYF. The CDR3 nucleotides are TGTGCCAGTAGTATATGGGGGGGGCCTTTATCCACAGATACGCAGTATTTT. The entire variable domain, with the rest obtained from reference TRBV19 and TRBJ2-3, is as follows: DGGITQSPKYLFRKEGQNVTLSCEQNLNHDAMYWYRQDPGQGLRLIYYSQIVNDFQKGDIAEGYSVSREKKESFPLTVTSAQKNPTAFYLCASSIWGGPLSTDTQYFGPGTRLTVL.

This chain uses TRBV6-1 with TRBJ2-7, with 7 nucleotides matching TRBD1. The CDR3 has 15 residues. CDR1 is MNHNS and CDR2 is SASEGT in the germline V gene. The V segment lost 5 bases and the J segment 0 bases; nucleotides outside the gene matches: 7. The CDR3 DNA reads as TGTGCCAGCAGTCCCCCCGACAGGGCCTCCTACGAGCAGTACTTC. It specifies CASSPPDRASYEQYF.

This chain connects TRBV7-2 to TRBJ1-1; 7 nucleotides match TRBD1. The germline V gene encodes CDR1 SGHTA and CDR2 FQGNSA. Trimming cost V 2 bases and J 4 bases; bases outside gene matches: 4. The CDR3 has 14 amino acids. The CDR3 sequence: CASSLHRGATEAFF. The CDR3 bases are TGTGCCAGCAGCTTACACAGGGGTGCCACTGAAGCTTTCTTT.

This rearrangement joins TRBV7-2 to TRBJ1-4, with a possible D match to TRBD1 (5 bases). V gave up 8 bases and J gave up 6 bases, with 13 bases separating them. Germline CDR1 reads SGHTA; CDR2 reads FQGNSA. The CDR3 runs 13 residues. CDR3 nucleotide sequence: TGTGCCAGCGAGGCAGGGAAGGATGAAAAACTGTTTTTT. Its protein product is CASEAGKDEKLFF.

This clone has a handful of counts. The CDR3 loop is CASRDLTGSGYTF. The CDR3 DNA is TGCGCCAGCAGAGACTTGACAGGGAGTGGCTACACCTTC. The chain employs TRBV5-1 and TRBJ1-2; 7 bases align to TRBD1. The CDR3 runs 13 residues. CDR1 SGHRS and CDR2 YFSETQ come from the germline V gene. With V trimmed by 5 bases and J by 7 bases, 8 bases remained unmatched. Full variable domain (missing parts from reference TRBV5-1 and TRBJ1-2): KAGVTQTPRYLIKTRGQQVTLSCSPISGHRSVSWYQQTPGQGLQFLFEYFSETQRNKGNFPGRFSGRQFSNSRSEMNVSTLELGDSALYLCASRDLTGSGYTFGSGTRLTVV.

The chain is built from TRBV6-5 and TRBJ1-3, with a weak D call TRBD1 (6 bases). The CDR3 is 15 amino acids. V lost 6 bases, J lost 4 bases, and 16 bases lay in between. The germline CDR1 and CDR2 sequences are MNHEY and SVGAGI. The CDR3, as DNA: TGTGCCAGCAGGCAACAGGGCCCGGCGGGAAACACCATATATTTT. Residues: CASRQQGPAGNTIYF.

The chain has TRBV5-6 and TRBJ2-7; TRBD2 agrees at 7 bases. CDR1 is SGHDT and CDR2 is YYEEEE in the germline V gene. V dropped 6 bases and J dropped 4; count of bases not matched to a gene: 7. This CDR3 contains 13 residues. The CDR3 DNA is TGTGCCAGCACTTGGGGGGGTGTGTACGAGCAGTACTTC. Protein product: CASTWGGVYEQYF. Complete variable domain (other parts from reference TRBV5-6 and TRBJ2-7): DAGVTQSPTHLIKTRGQQVTLRCSPKSGHDTVSWYQQALGQGPQFIFQYYEEEERQRGNFPDRFSGHQFPNYSSELNVNALLLGDSALYLCASTWGGVYEQYFGPGTRLTVT.

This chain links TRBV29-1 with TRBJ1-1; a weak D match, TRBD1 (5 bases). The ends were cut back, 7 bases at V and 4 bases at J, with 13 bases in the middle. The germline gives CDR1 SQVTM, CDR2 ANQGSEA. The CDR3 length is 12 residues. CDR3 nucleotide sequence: TGCAGCGCTTTGGGGGGAGGCACTGAAGCTTTCTTT. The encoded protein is CSALGGGTEAFF.

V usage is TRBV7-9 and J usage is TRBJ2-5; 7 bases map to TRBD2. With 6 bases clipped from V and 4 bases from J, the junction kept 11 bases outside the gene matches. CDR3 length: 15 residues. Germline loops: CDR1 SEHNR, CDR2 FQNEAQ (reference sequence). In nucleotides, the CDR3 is TGTGCCAGCAGACATACTAGCGAGCCGCGAGAGACCCAGTACTTC. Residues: CASRHTSEPRETQYF.

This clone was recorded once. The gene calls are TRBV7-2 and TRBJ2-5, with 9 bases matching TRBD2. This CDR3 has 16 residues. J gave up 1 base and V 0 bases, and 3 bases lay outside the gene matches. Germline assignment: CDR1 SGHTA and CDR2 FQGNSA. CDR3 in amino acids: CASSLAGGGAQETQYF. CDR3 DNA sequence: TGTGCCAGCAGCTTAGCGGGCGGGGGGGCCCAAGAGACCCAGTACTTC.